This T cell receptor (beta chain) originates from a study of post-analysis software for immune sequencing data. Study-wide points: The normalized Chao1 diversity of multiple sclerosis patients was significantly lower than that of controls. Same-batch preparations were strongly co-clustered by F measure.

For this clonotype: As yet, its antigen is unknown.

Included in the TCR beta cDNA libraries were unique molecular identifiers. TCRdb processed the PCR reads anew with MiXCR; each CDR3 protein has one entry. Of approximately 350,000 distinct CDR3 sequences in the sample, 30% to 45% were seen once. The sequenced sample consisted of blood. This TCR was recovered from a girl aged 10 to 17 with multiple sclerosis.

The CDR3 protein is CASSPPPPRNTEAFF. In DNA, the CDR3 is TGTGCCAGCAGCCCCCCACCACCCCGTAACACTGAAGCTTTCTTT. This rearrangement joins TRBV11-2 to TRBJ1-1; D not resolved. Per germline, CDR1 SGHAT and CDR2 FQNNGV. Between the trimmed V and J ends, which lost 5 bases and 2 bases, there was a span of 15 bases. The CDR3 extends over 15 amino acids.